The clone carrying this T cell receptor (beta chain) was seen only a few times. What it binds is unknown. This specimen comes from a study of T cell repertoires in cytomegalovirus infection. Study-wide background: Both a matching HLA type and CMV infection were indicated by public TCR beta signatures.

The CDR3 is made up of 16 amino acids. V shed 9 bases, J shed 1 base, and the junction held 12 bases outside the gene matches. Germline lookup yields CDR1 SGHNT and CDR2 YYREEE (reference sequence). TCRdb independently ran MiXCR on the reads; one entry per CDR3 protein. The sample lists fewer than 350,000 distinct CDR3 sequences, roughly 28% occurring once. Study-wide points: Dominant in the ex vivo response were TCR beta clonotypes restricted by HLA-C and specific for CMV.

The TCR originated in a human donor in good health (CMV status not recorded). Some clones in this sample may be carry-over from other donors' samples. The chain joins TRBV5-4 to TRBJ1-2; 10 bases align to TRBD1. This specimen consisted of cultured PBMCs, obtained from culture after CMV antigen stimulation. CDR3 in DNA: TGTGCCACCTTCGGGGACAGGGGCCTGAATAACTATGGCTACACCTTC. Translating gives CATFGDRGLNNYGYTF.